A selection of T cell receptor beta chains follows, all from one sample in a study of shared clonotypes between healthy human individuals. Profiled with immunoSEQ multiplex PCR; TCRdb holds only in-frame clones, not every one. The repertoire holds some 740,000 clones, with 92% as singletons. Input material: naive CD8+ T cells sorted from blood. Source of these receptors: a man aged 25 to 45 in good health. CDR3s include the opening cysteine and the closing phenylalanine or tryptophan. The D gene is left open where the match is weak. Part of the rows lack a size; the others show once, few, many or a class for expanded clones.

TGTGCCAGCAGCGAGACAGGGGGCGCGGATGGCTACACCTTC,CASSETGGADGYTF,few,TRBD1,TRBV9,TRBJ1-2
TGCAGCGTTGTATGGGGCTCCTACAATGAGCAGTTCTTC,CSVVWGSYNEQFF,NA,NA,TRBV29-1,TRBJ2-1
TGTGCCAGTAGTTCCGCTTGGACCCAAGAGACCCAGTACTTC,CASSSAWTQETQYF,NA,NA,TRBV19,TRBJ2-5
TGTGCCAGCACCCCTACCCAGCGCTCCTACGAGCAGTACTTC,CASTPTQRSYEQYF,NA,NA,TRBV7-9,TRBJ2-7
TGTGCCAGCAGCCTCCGGGGGGCTAGCGGGAGGGCCCTTAACTACAATGAGCAGTTCTTC,CASSLRGASGRALNYNEQFF,NA,TRBD2,TRBV11-3,TRBJ2-1
TGTGCCAGCAGCCTAAATTACGAGCAGTACTTC,CASSLNYEQYF,NA,NA,TRBV5-5,TRBJ2-7
TGCGCCAGCAGCTCCGCCACCATTAGGACTGAAGCTTTCTTT,CASSSATIRTEAFF,NA,NA,TRBV5-1,TRBJ1-1
TGTGCCAGCAGCGCGGCGAGGGGCTCTGATCCCTACAATGAGCAGTTCTTC,CASSAARGSDPYNEQFF,NA,NA,TRBV7-9,TRBJ2-1
TGTGCCAGCAGTTTAGGGACACAAAGCACAGATACGCAGTATTTT,CASSLGTQSTDTQYF,NA,NA,TRBV28,TRBJ2-3
TGTGCCAGCAGCGTTAGCGGCACCGGGGAGCTGTTTTTT,CASSVSGTGELFF,NA,NA,TRBV9,TRBJ2-2
TGTGCCAGCAGTGCACGGGGGACTAGAGATAATGAGCAGTTCTTC,CASSARGTRDNEQFF,NA,TRBD2,TRBV6-4,TRBJ2-1
TGTGCCATCAGTGGGACTCAGGGGAATGTTAATGAGCAGTTCTTC,CAISGTQGNVNEQFF,NA,NA,TRBV10-3,TRBJ2-1
TGTGCCAGCAGTTCCTGGGGGACAGGGCAGAGCGGGGAGCTGTTTTTT,CASSSWGTGQSGELFF,once,TRBD1,TRBV27,TRBJ2-2
TGTGCCAGCAGCGTAGATTCGCATGAGCAGTTCTTC,CASSVDSHEQFF,NA,NA,TRBV9,TRBJ2-1
TGCAGCGGGGCGGTGGGCTCCCACGAGCAGTACTTC,CSGAVGSHEQYF,NA,NA,TRBV29-1,TRBJ2-7
TGTGCCAGCAGCCCCTCCTCAAGCAATGAGCAGTTCTTC,CASSPSSSNEQFF,NA,NA,TRBV9,TRBJ2-1
TGTGCCAGCCGAGGGGGGTATGCGGAACAGTACTTC,CASRGGYAEQYF,NA,NA,TRBV2,TRBJ2-7
TGTGCCAGCAGCTTGACTACTAGCAGAAGCACAGATACGCAGTATTTT,CASSLTTSRSTDTQYF,NA,NA,TRBV7-4,TRBJ2-3
TGTGCCAGCACCTTTTTGGGGTCCACAGACACCGGGGAGCTGTTTTTT,CASTFLGSTDTGELFF,NA,NA,TRBV5-8,TRBJ2-2
TGTGCCAGCAGCTTGGCTCTAGGGGACAACTATGGCTACACCTTC,CASSLALGDNYGYTF,NA,NA,TRBV5-5,TRBJ1-2
TGTGCCAGCAGCGAGACTAGCGGGAGTTACGAGCAGTACTTC,CASSETSGSYEQYF,NA,TRBD2,TRBV5-4,TRBJ2-7
TGTGCCAGCAGTTGGGACAGGCCAGACAATGAGCAGTTCTTC,CASSWDRPDNEQFF,NA,TRBD1,TRBV28,TRBJ2-1
TGTGCCAGCACCGCTTGGGACAGGGGTGGGAATGAGCAGTTCTTC,CASTAWDRGGNEQFF,NA,TRBD1,TRBV11-2,TRBJ2-1
TGTGCCAGCAGTACCTGGGACCGACCCTTGGAGGGCTACACCTTC,CASSTWDRPLEGYTF,NA,NA,TRBV6-6,TRBJ1-2
TGTGCCAGCAGTGAAGCTTTCACCGGGGAGCTGTTTTTT,CASSEAFTGELFF,NA,NA,TRBV2,TRBJ2-2
TGTGCCATCTCCGACCCAACCTCTTACTATGGCTACACCTTC,CAISDPTSYYGYTF,NA,NA,TRBV10-3,TRBJ1-2
TGTGCCAGCAGCCTAACAGGGGACAATGAGCAGTTCTTC,CASSLTGDNEQFF,NA,TRBD1,TRBV7-9,TRBJ2-1
TGTGCCAGCAGCTGGACTAGCGTGCACATCGACTATACCTCTAATGAGCAGTTCTTC,CASSWTSVHIDYTSNEQFF,NA,TRBD2,TRBV7-9,TRBJ2-1
TGCGCCAGCAGCCAAGCTAGTTTCGGGGAGCTGTTTTTT,CASSQASFGELFF,NA,NA,TRBV4-3,TRBJ2-2
TGTGCCAGCAGTGACGGCAATGCTTGGGAGACCCAGTACTTC,CASSDGNAWETQYF,NA,NA,TRBV27,TRBJ2-5
TGCGCCAGCAGCCTAGCCGCCGGGGAGCTGTTTTTT,CASSLAAGELFF,NA,NA,TRBV4-1,TRBJ2-2
TGTGCCAGCAGCTTAAGCCTCGGACTAGCAGGCACCGGGGAGCTGTTTTTT,CASSLSLGLAGTGELFF,NA,TRBD2,TRBV7-2,TRBJ2-2
TGTGCCACCAGCAGATCCCGGGGGCCGGGCAATGAGCAGTTCTTC,CATSRSRGPGNEQFF,NA,NA,TRBV15,TRBJ2-1
TGTGCCAGCAGCTTAGGTGTAGGGAACACTGAAGCTTTCTTT,CASSLGVGNTEAFF,few,NA,TRBV11-2,TRBJ1-1
TGCAGCGTTGTTTGGCTAGCCGGTTCCGGGGAGCTGTTTTTT,CSVVWLAGSGELFF,NA,NA,TRBV29-1,TRBJ2-2
TGTGCCAGCAGCTTAAGTTTGGGAAACACCGGGGAGCTGTTTTTT,CASSLSLGNTGELFF,once,NA,TRBV7-8,TRBJ2-2
TGTGCCATCCGACAGGATTACAATGAGCAGTTCTTC,CAIRQDYNEQFF,NA,NA,TRBV7-9,TRBJ2-1
TGTGCCACCAGCAGCGTAGATCGCCCCTCTGGAAACACCATATATTTT,CATSSVDRPSGNTIYF,once,NA,TRBV15,TRBJ1-3
TGCGCCAGCAGCCAAGGACAGGTAACCTACGAGCAGTACTTC,CASSQGQVTYEQYF,NA,NA,TRBV4-1,TRBJ2-7
TGTGCCAGCAGCTTAGGGAGCCGCCTGGAGTTCTTC,CASSLGSRLEFF,NA,NA,TRBV7-9,TRBJ2-1
TGTGCCAGCAGTCACACCGGGGAGCTGTTTTTT,CASSHTGELFF,few,NA,TRBV2,TRBJ2-2
TGTGCCTCCCTGGTCAGCTCCTACGAGCAGTACTTC,CASLVSSYEQYF,few,NA,TRBV19,TRBJ2-7
TGTGCCAGCAGCTTCGAGGCAGGGCTTGGGGATACGCAGTATTTT,CASSFEAGLGDTQYF,NA,NA,TRBV7-8,TRBJ2-3
TGTGCCAGCAGCTCGGACACCCGTCCCTACGAGCAGTACTTC,CASSSDTRPYEQYF,NA,NA,TRBV7-9,TRBJ2-7
TGTGCCAGCAGTTACTCGGGGGGGAACCACAATGAGCAGTTCTTC,CASSYSGGNHNEQFF,NA,TRBD2,TRBV6-5,TRBJ2-1
TGTGCCAGCAGTTTATCGTCTGACAGTATAGCAGATACGCAGTATTTT,CASSLSSDSIADTQYF,NA,NA,TRBV27,TRBJ2-3
TGTGCCAGCAGTTACGCAGGGGTGAACACTGAAGCTTTCTTT,CASSYAGVNTEAFF,NA,NA,TRBV6-5,TRBJ1-1
TGCGCCAGCAGCCAAGGTCCCGGGGCCAGGGAGCTGTTTTTT,CASSQGPGARELFF,NA,NA,TRBV4-1,TRBJ2-2
TGTGCCAGCAGTGCCCGGGACAGGCAACGCGGACTAGCGGGAGAGTATGAGCAGTTCTTC,CASSARDRQRGLAGEYEQFF,NA,TRBD2,TRBV6-1,TRBJ2-1
TGTGCCAGCAAGGTGAACCGGGACTCGGGGGGCGCTGAAGCTTTCTTT,CASKVNRDSGGAEAFF,NA,NA,TRBV2,TRBJ1-1
TGCGCCAGCAGCCCCCCAGCGGACGGACCCTACGAGCAGTACTTC,CASSPPADGPYEQYF,NA,NA,TRBV5-1,TRBJ2-7
TGTGCCAGCAGTTACAGTGGGGCCAACGTCCTGACTTTC,CASSYSGANVLTF,NA,NA,TRBV6-6,TRBJ2-6
TGCAGCGTTGAAGGCCCACTAGCGGGAGGGCCGGAGGAGCAGTTCTTC,CSVEGPLAGGPEEQFF,NA,TRBD2,TRBV29-1,TRBJ2-1
TGCGCCAGCAGCCAAGATCTGCCTAGCGGGACCTACACAGATACGCAGTATTTT,CASSQDLPSGTYTDTQYF,NA,TRBD2,TRBV4-3,TRBJ2-3
TGTGCCAGCAGCTTAGTATCTTCTCGGCGGGGTAAGGATACGCAGTATTTT,CASSLVSSRRGKDTQYF,NA,NA,TRBV7-9,TRBJ2-3
TGTGCCAGCAGAGGACCGCCGAACACTGAAGCTTTCTTT,CASRGPPNTEAFF,NA,NA,TRBV7-6,TRBJ1-1
TGTGCCAGCAGCTCCGAAAACTACGAGCAGTACTTC,CASSSENYEQYF,NA,NA,TRBV5-4,TRBJ2-7